In this sample, the clone carrying this T cell receptor beta chain turned up once. Its specificity is unknown. The sample belongs to a study of T cell responses to AZD1222 COVID-19 vaccine. Trimming removed 2 bases at V and 0 bases at J, with 9 bases between. Germline values: CDR1 SGHTS, CDR2 YDEGEE. The CDR3 is 15 amino acids. Measured with immunoSEQ multiplex PCR; TCRdb has only the in-frame clones, and not every one. The sample yields fewer than 150,000 clones, 75% to 90% seen once. The study's findings and limits: Only a handful of AZD1222 recipients were seropositive at baseline.

Sequences were derived from peripheral blood, sampled 28 days after the second AZD1222 dose. The TCR comes from an adult who received the AZD1222 COVID-19 vaccine. V and J are TRBV5-8 and TRBJ1-5, with D perhaps matching TRBD1 (6 bases). The CDR3 DNA follows: TGTGCCAGCAGCTTTCAGGGGAGTAGCAATCAGCCCCAGCATTTT. Translating gives CASSFQGSSNQPQHF.